This T cell receptor (beta chain) was identified in a study of cytomegalovirus exposure and HLA in healthy donors. Study details: HLA-typed donors were the source of about 85 million unique TCRs, which an early data release held. The study, taken as a whole, reports: Per a prior analysis, the majority of TCR beta V segments were productive roughly 87% or roughly 30% of the time. Common viral pathogens seemed, in a later analysis, to connect with several of the most significant clusters.

CDR1 WNHNN and CDR2 SYGVQD come from the germline V gene (reference sequence). The V and J ends lost 4 bases and 6 bases, in that order; junction bases with no gene match: 7. The CDR3 contains 17 residues. The donors (healthy individuals) were bone marrow donors. With 60 Vbeta and 13 Jbeta primers, the PCR was carried out. Generated by immunoSEQ multiplex PCR, the TCRdb table keeps only in-frame clones and is missing some. This table holds about 170,000 clones, roughly 85% found once. For this clone: Its cognate antigen is unknown.

The clonotype comes from a boy aged 2 to 9 in good health and CMV-seronegative. Sample: PBMCs. The chain carries TRBV10-1 and TRBJ2-1; 15 bases are a match to TRBD2. CDR3 sequence reads: CASSAGLAGGPSNEQFF. CDR3 nucleotides: TGCGCCAGCAGTGCCGGACTAGCGGGAGGGCCTAGCAATGAGCAGTTCTTC.